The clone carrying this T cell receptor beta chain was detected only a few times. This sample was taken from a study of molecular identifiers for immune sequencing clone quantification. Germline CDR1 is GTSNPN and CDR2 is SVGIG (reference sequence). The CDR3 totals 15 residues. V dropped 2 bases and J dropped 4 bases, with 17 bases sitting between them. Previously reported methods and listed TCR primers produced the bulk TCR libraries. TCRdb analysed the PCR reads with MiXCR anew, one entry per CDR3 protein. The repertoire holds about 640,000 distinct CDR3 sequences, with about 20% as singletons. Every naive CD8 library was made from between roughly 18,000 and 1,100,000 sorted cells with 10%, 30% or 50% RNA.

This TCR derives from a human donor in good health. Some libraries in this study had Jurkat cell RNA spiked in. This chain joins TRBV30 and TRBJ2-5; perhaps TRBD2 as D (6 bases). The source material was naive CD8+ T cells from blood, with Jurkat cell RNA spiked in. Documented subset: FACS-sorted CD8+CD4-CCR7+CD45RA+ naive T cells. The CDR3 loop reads CAWSPPGLPRETQYF. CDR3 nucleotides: TGTGCCTGGAGTCCCCCGGGACTCCCCCGAGAGACCCAGTACTTC.